The following is a T cell receptor beta chain sequence with its context. Its antigen is unknown. A CD45RA-negative memory subset and a CD45RA+ naive subset were separated from the CD4+ cells. This record comes from a study of shared clonotypes between healthy human individuals. Study conclusions and caveats: The genetic and exposure-history diversity represented was limited by few donors.

Only in-frame clones appear in the TCRdb table, and some are missing; sequencing was by immunoSEQ multiplex PCR. The sample lists 950,000 to 1,100,000 clones; around three quarters were seen once. V lost 4 bases, J lost 7 bases, and 10 bases lay in between. CDR1 and CDR2 (germline): MDHEN, SYDVKM. This CDR3 is 12 amino acids long. The chain recombines TRBV28 with TRBJ1-2; no clear D gene. The sequenced sample was memory CD4+ T cells from PBMCs. Subset reported: CD45RA-negative fraction. The clonotype originates from a man younger than 35 in good health. Some clones in this sample may be carry-over from other donors' samples. The CDR3 DNA reads as TGTGCCAGCAGTTCCTCCGCCGGTGGCTACACCTTC. This encodes CASSSSAGGYTF.